A selection of T cell receptor beta chains follows, all from one sample in a study of blood T cell repertoires in COVID-19. The assay was immunoSEQ multiplex PCR, and TCRdb's table has in-frame clones only and misses some. The profile shows around 250,000 clones, about 87% of them singletons. Specimen: peripheral blood. The receptors were gathered from a human donor in a cohort sampled during active COVID-19. Both conserved end residues are part of each CDR3. Each record gives: clone size, V gene, J gene, D gene, CDR3 DNA, CDR3 protein. D genes are given only for firm matches. The size field is filled for only some rows; it gives once, few, many or a size class.

>.|TRBV29-1|TRBJ2-1|TRBD1
TGCAGCGTTGTAGGACAGGGGGCTAATAATGAGCAGTTCTTC
CSVVGQGANNEQFF
>.|TRBV25-1|TRBJ2-7|.
TGTGCCAGCAGGGGACACGGAGGATACGAGCAGTACTTC
CASRGHGGYEQYF
>once|TRBV7-6|TRBJ2-5|TRBD1
TGTGCCAGCAGCTTAGGCACAGGGGGCCAAGAGACCCAGTACTTC
CASSLGTGGQETQYF
>.|TRBV15|TRBJ2-3|.
TGTGCCACCAGCAGACGGGGGGCAGGGGATACGCAGTATTTT
CATSRRGAGDTQYF
>.|TRBV3-1/TRBV3-2|TRBJ2-5|TRBD2
TGTGCCAGCAGCCCCTACTTGCGGGGGGGCCAAGAGACCCAGTACTTC
CASSPYLRGGQETQYF
>many|TRBV3-1/TRBV3-2|TRBJ1-4|.
TGTGCCAGCAGCCAAGCAAAAACAACTAATGAAAAACTGTTTTTT
CASSQAKTTNEKLFF
>.|TRBV5-5|TRBJ1-2|.
TGTGCCAGCAGCTCCGGGGGGTCAGCTAACTATGGCTACACCTTC
CASSSGGSANYGYTF
>.|TRBV7-9|TRBJ1-6|TRBD1
TGTGCCAGCAGCAAGAGGACAGGGAGAGATAATTCACCCCTCCACTTT
CASSKRTGRDNSPLHF
>many|TRBV11-2|TRBJ1-2|.
TGTGCCAGCAGCCTCAATAGAGTCCCAACCAGCTACACCTTC
CASSLNRVPTSYTF
>once|TRBV27|TRBJ2-5|.
TGTGCCAGCAGTTTTAATGCGGGGTTTCAAGAGACCCAGTACTTC
CASSFNAGFQETQYF
>.|TRBV5-6|TRBJ1-2|TRBD1
TGTGCCAGCAGTTTACAGGGGGAAGTCTATGGCTACACCTTC
CASSLQGEVYGYTF
>.|TRBV4-1|TRBJ1-2|TRBD1
TGCGCCAGCAGCCAATTTCCTACAGGGGGCGCCGACTATGGCTACACCTTC
CASSQFPTGGADYGYTF
>.|TRBV28|TRBJ2-1|TRBD2
TGTGCCAGCAGTCTTGGACTAGCGGGGGGACCGAACAATGAGCAGTTCTTC
CASSLGLAGGPNNEQFF
>once|TRBV5-1|TRBJ2-5|TRBD2
TGCGCCAGCAGCCCTAGCGGGGGAAGGGAGACCCAGTACTTC
CASSPSGGRETQYF
>.|TRBV7-3|TRBJ2-1|.
TGTGCCAGCAGCCAGGTGATTGGATCCTACAATGAGCAGTTCTTC
CASSQVIGSYNEQFF
>.|TRBV11-2|TRBJ2-4|.
TGTGCCAGCACAGAGGGATTCAAAAACATTCAGTACTTC
CASTEGFKNIQYF
>.|TRBV6-1|TRBJ1-3|.
TGTGCCAGCAGTGAAGCCGACCGCCAGGGGCGATTT
CASSEADRQGRF
>.|TRBV7-3|TRBJ2-1|.
TGTGCCAGCAGCCATAGACTTGGGTATGAGCAGTTCTTC
CASSHRLGYEQFF
>once|TRBV5-1|TRBJ2-7|.
TGCGCCAGCAGCCCCCGAGGTGATAACTCCTACGAGCAGTACTTC
CASSPRGDNSYEQYF
>.|TRBV5-1|TRBJ2-3|TRBD2
TGCGCCAGCAGCTTTACAAGCGGGGGGGCGAAAGATACGCAGTATTTT
CASSFTSGGAKDTQYF
>.|TRBV5-5|TRBJ1-5|TRBD1
TGTGCCAGCAGCCCTACAGGGGGCGCCGGTCAGCCCCAGCATTTT
CASSPTGGAGQPQHF
>.|TRBV12-3/TRBV12-4|TRBJ1-6|.
TGTGCCAGCAGTTTAATCGAGAATTCACCCCTCCACTTT
CASSLIENSPLHF
>.|TRBV7-9|TRBJ2-7|TRBD2
TGTGCCAGCAGCTTAAGTCTCGACGGGAGGGCCCGAGGGCAGTACTTC
CASSLSLDGRARGQYF
>.|TRBV3-1/TRBV3-2|TRBJ2-2|.
TGTGCCAGCAGCCAAGGGGCCTGGATGACCGGGGAGCTGTTTTTT
CASSQGAWMTGELFF